This TCR beta chain was recovered during a study of regulatory T cells in long-lasting Graves disease (dated by TCRdb to the early 2020s). For the study in its entirety: To count as having persistent Graves' disease, a patient had to have received antithyroid drug treatment for over 5 years with TSH receptor autoantibodies remaining persistently positive. The study was registered as a clinical trial and conducted in China. A total of about 33 samples underwent TCR sequencing: about 13 from persistent and some 20 from newly diagnosed Graves' disease patients. On average, persistent Graves' disease patients in the clinical cohort had been on antithyroid drugs for around 9.5 years. Patients with persistent Graves' disease were compared with patients with newly diagnosed Graves' disease using TCR sequencing and RNA sequencing of peripheral blood. Overall study results and their limits: Only peripheral blood was studied, because thyroid tissue, the primary lesion, was inaccessible. Sequencing and analysis were restricted to the TCR beta chain. Persistent disease showed preferential use of TRBV28, TRBJ1-2 and TRBJ2-5, whereas newly diagnosed disease favored TRBV20-1 and TRBJ2-1. Patients with persistent disease shared more public clonotypes (approximately 2,500) than newly diagnosed patients did (about 1,000). Persistent Graves' disease patients showed lower TCR Shannon entropy and fewer highly expanded clones than newly diagnosed patients, suggesting clonal expansion. The authors acknowledged the small sample size as a limitation that may reduce accuracy.

A note on this clonotype: The clone's antigen remains unknown. No per-base quality is available; no much larger clone lies one base away.

The germline V gene encodes CDR1 ENHRY and CDR2 SYGVKD. Compared with germline, V lacks 5 bases and J lacks 7 bases; bases without a gene match: 8. The CDR3 runs 14 amino acids, cysteine and phenylalanine included. The DNA shown is the 42-base CDR3, in frame from base 1. The library came from multiplex PCR. Sequenced using an Illumina HiSeq 4000. To build TCR beta libraries, CDR3 regions were amplified by Arm-PCR using iRepertoire HTBI primers. Before sequencing, the PCR products went through gel purification. The authors processed their data as follows. Across samples, 60 to 70 TRBV and 14 TRBJ segments were identified and used for gene usage analysis of CDR3 amino acid clonotypes. Filtered high-quality paired reads were merged into contigs using COPE and FqMerger. BLAST was used to align contigs to the IMGT TRBV, TRBD and TRBJ reference genes, and CDR3 was defined following IMGT. Any clonotype with a frequency above 0.1% was classified as a highly expanded clone. Shannon entropy was used to measure repertoire diversity, and the Gini coefficient was used to measure V-J evenness. A clonotype was considered public if more than one individual shared it. The public sequencing data were trimmed at Q25 with fastp and processed into clonotypes with MiXCR by TCRdb, which kept only in-frame beta chains. Entries that share a CDR3 protein sequence are merged under the most common genes and DNA. Clone size and V and J calls follow TCRdb, not the original study. Counted in this sample were around 460,000 distinct CDR3 sequences; 20% to 25% of them appeared once. 7.1% of the sample rests with the top ten.

Reading the label with the study, this specimen's time point is: persistent/refractory GD, antithyroid drugs over 5 years with positive TRAb. RNA was extracted from PBMCs in TRIzol for both TCR sequencing and RNA sequencing. The diagnosis of Graves' disease was made according to American Thyroid Association guidelines. Patients for the study were recruited at an endocrinology department in Xi'an, China. Each patient gave about 8.1 milliliters of peripheral blood, collected in an EDTA anticoagulant tube. Ficoll Paque Plus density gradient separation was used to isolate PBMCs, and no further T cell sorting was done. An Agilent 2100 Bioanalyzer and agarose gel were used to assess RNA quality, and a NanoDrop 2000 was used to measure RNA concentration.

This receptor was taken from a female donor with Graves disease. The sequencing used peripheral blood mononuclear cells (PBMCs), collected when the disease was refractory, from a patient treated with antithyroid drugs. The sequence joins TRBV10-3 to TRBJ2-1; 7 nucleotides in the junction match TRBD1. The nucleotides read TGTGCCATCAGTCGACAGGGTTTCCTGAATGAGCAGTTCTTC. Its coded protein is CAISRQGFLNEQFF.